Following are 19 T cell receptor delta chains from one sample sequenced in a study of gamma-delta T cells after stem cell transplantation (dated by TCRdb to the mid-2010s). Libraries were built with RT-PCR. Reads for this sample came from an Illumina MiSeq. Clonotypes were called again by TCRdb from the public reads via CATT, and duplicate nucleotide sequences were then merged into one entry. This sample has approximately 3,000 delta-chain clones in its table, and approximately 8.8% of those were observed once. Roughly 9.4% of the sample comes from the top ten. Material for sequencing was gamma-delta T cells. All receptors derive from a human donor. It is not recorded whose cells these are; they may come from a transplant donor.

By share of the sample, this clone is medium-sized (0.01 to 0.1%). The CDR3 protein is CALGELVPYPYWGKGTDKLIF. The CDR3 nucleotides read TGTGCTCTTGGGGAACTAGTGCCCTACCCCTACTGGGGGAAGGGAACCGATAAACTCATCTTT. The chain is built from TRDV1 and TRDJ1; 9 bases agree with TRDD3. This CDR3 region has 21 residues. V lost 0 bases, J lost 2 bases, and 19 bases stayed unmatched. Germline V gene data show CDR1 as TSWWSYY and CDR2 as QGS.

The CDR3 DNA reads as TGTGCCTGTGACACCGTACTGGGGGATACGCCTCGGTCCTGGGACACCCGACAGATGTTTTTC. Translation gives CACDTVLGDTPRSWDTRQMFF. The V gene is TRDV2, the J gene TRDJ3; TRDD3 agrees at 13 bases. This CDR3 has 21 amino acids. The V and J ends lost 0 bases and 1 base, in that order; junction bases with no gene match: 8. Germline V gene lookup returns CDR1 GEAIGNYY and CDR2 EKD.

By frequency in the sample, this clone is large (0.1 to 1%). This sequence joins TRDV2 and TRDJ2; 10 bases map to TRDD3. Germline V gene data show CDR1 as GEAIGNYY and CDR2 as EKD. This CDR3 is 19 amino acids long. Trimming took 0 bases from V and 0 from J; bases not matched to a gene: 9. DNA for the CDR3: TGTGCCTGTGACACCGTAGGTACTGGGGGATGGCCTTTGACAGCACAACTCTTCTTT. Its translation is CACDTVGTGGWPLTAQLFF.

This clone was observed a few times. This probably arose from a read error, given a far larger clone one base away. Other DNA sequences from this sample encode an identical CDR3 as well. This chain joins TRDV2 and TRDJ1; TRDD3 matches at 9 bases. The CDR3 loop spans 13 amino acids. Germline V gene sequence: CDR1 GEAIGNYY, CDR2 EKD. The CDR3 protein is CACDTWGIDKLIF. Written as DNA, the CDR3 is TGTGCCTGCGACACCTGGGGGATCGATAAACTCATCTTT.

This clone was seen a handful of times. The chain couples TRDV1 to TRDJ1, with 8 bases identical to TRDD3. The junction had 8 bases not matched to a gene; V was cut back by 2 bases and J by 0 bases. There are 17 residues in the CDR3. CDR1 TSWWSYY and CDR2 QGS come from the germline V gene. Here the CDR3 reads CALGEGRLLGDTDKLIF. The CDR3 coding sequence is TGTGCTCTTGGGGAAGGTAGGCTACTGGGGGACACCGATAAACTCATCTTT.

This clone was seen a handful of times. This may arise from a read error, as a much more abundant clone is one base away. Other DNA sequences from this sample encode an identical CDR3 as well. The V and J genes are TRDV2 and TRDJ3; the match to TRDD3 covers 8 bases. Trimming at V came to 7 bases and at J to 1 base, leaving 14 bases not matched to a gene. CDR1 is GEAIGNYY, CDR2 EKD, per germline. CDR3 length: 19 amino acids. Written as DNA, the CDR3 is TGTGCCTGCGACGGCTGGGGGACTCCTCGATCCTGGGACACCCGACAGATGTTTTTC. Its translation is CACDGWGTPRSWDTRQMFF.

This clone has more than one count but fewer than ten. This DNA's translation differs at residue 4 from TCRdb's protein, which comes from a much larger clone; a read error is likely, and the protein shown is translated from the DNA. The chain combines TRDV2 with TRDJ1, with 8 bases matching TRDD3. The CDR3 runs 17 residues. CDR1 and CDR2 from the germline V gene are GEAIGNYY and EKD. The CDR3: CACGTRWGTPNTDKLIF. The CDR3 DNA is TGTGCCTGTGGCACCCGCTGGGGGACCCCAAACACCGATAAACTCATCTTT.

The chain recombines TRDV1 with TRDJ1; TRDD3 agrees at 12 bases. Trimming took 9 bases from V and 0 from J; bases not matched to a gene: 14. Germline V gives CDR1 TSWWSYY, CDR2 QGS. The CDR3 runs 18 residues. The CDR3 region is CALSRFTGGYTHTDKLIF. The CDR3 coding sequence is TGTGCTCTAAGCCGCTTCACTGGGGGATACACCCACACCGATAAACTCATCTTT.

The rearrangement links TRAV38-2/DV8 to TRDJ1; a weak D match, TRDD3 (5 bases). Trimming removed 7 bases from V and 4 bases from J, with 26 bases in between. Per germline, CDR1 TSESDYY and CDR2 QEAYKQQN. This CDR3 has 17 amino acids. CDR3 bases: TGTGCTTATTTGGGGCTACCCGGTAGTGGGGTAGGCGATAAACTCATCTTT. Its protein is CAYLGLPGSGVGDKLIF.

By its share, this clone is large. Different DNA sequences within this sample yield the same CDR3. The gene calls are TRDV2 and TRDJ3; 10 nucleotides line up with TRDD3. The CDR3 has 18 amino acids. The germline V gene encodes CDR1 GEAIGNYY and CDR2 EKD. With V trimmed by 1 base and J by 0 bases, 2 bases remained unmatched. The CDR3 DNA reads as TGTGCCTGTGACACTGGGGGATACCTCTCCTGGGACACCCGACAGATGTTTTTC. Protein product: CACDTGGYLSWDTRQMFF.

As concerns this clone: One junction end disagrees with the germline gene, perhaps due to a read error. The V call is TRDV2, the J call TRDJ2, with 9 bases lining up with TRDD3. The length of the CDR3 is 15 residues. Germline V gene sequence: CDR1 GEAIGNYY, CDR2 EKD. The CDR3 DNA reads as TGTGCCTGTGACGCACCGGGGGATACCACAGCGCAACTCTTCTTT. It encodes CACDAPGDTTAQLFF.

This clone qualifies as medium-sized. Different DNA sequences within this sample yield the same CDR3. This chain connects TRDV1 to TRDJ1; 11 bases are shared with TRDD3. Losses at the gene ends were 1 base for V and 0 bases for J; bases not matched to a gene: 13. The germline CDR1 and CDR2 sequences are TSWWSYY and QGS. The CDR3 length is 20 residues. This chain's CDR3 is CALGEPAPGGYSRDTDKLIF. The CDR3 DNA sequence: TGTGCTCTTGGGGAACCTGCCCCTGGGGGATACTCTCGAGACACCGATAAACTCATCTTT.

J is TRDJ3 and V is TRDV2; 10 nucleotides line up with TRDD3. Losses at the gene ends were 3 bases for V and 0 bases for J; bases not matched to a gene: 4. Germline CDR1 reads GEAIGNYY; CDR2 reads EKD. The CDR3 is made up of 18 amino acids. CDR3 coding DNA: TGTGCCTGTGACCACCTGGGGGATAACTCCTGGGACACCCGACAGATGTTTTTC. Protein product: CACDHLGDNSWDTRQMFF.

With respect to this clone: This may arise from a read error, as a much more abundant clone is one base away. V and J are TRDV1 and TRDJ2; 7 bases fit TRDD3. The CDR3 has 19 amino acids. CDR1 is TSWWSYY, CDR2 QGS, per germline. The CDR3 DNA follows: TGTGCTCTTGGGGAACGGAGGGTACTGGGGATTCATTTGACAACACAACTCTTCTTT. Its translation: CALGERRVLGIHLTTQLFF.

Points on this clone: This is likely an artifact of a read error, given a far larger clone one base away. The chain employs TRDV2 and TRDJ1, with no clear D. CDR1 and CDR2 (germline): GEAIGNYY, EKD. Between the trimmed V and J ends, which lost 5 bases and 0 bases, there was a span of 12 bases. This CDR3 spans 14 amino acids. CDR3 DNA: TGTGCCTGTGCTCCTGGACTGTACACCGATAAACTCATCTTT. Encoded protein: CACAPGLYTDKLIF.

This clone was seen more than once but under ten times. Translating this DNA gives a protein that differs at residue 6 from the TCRdb one, which belongs to a much larger clone; a read error is likely, and the protein shown is this translation. V and J are TRDV2 and TRDJ1; no definite D call. The CDR3 length is 13 residues. V lost 2 bases to trimming and J lost 1 base, with 7 bases between them. CDR1 GEAIGNYY and CDR2 EKD come from the germline V gene. CDR3: CACDSTGTDKLIF. The CDR3 DNA follows: TGTGCCTGTGACAGTACCGGCACCGATAAACTCATCTTT.

This clone is categorized as large. The chain uses TRDV2 and TRDJ3; TRDD3 aligns across 7 bases. V shed 2 bases, J shed 0 bases, and the junction held 3 bases outside the gene matches. CDR1 and CDR2 (germline): GEAIGNYY, EKD. The CDR3 contains 17 residues. The CDR3 protein is CACDRGMSSWDTRQMFF. In DNA, the CDR3 is TGTGCCTGTGACAGGGGGATGTCCTCCTGGGACACCCGACAGATGTTTTTC.

The chain's CDR3 is CACDKVLGDTLTAQLFF. The CDR3 nucleotides read TGTGCCTGTGACAAAGTACTGGGGGATACTTTGACAGCACAACTCTTCTTT. V is TRDV2 and J is TRDJ2, with 11 positions matching TRDD3. CDR3 size: 17 residues. Germline values: CDR1 GEAIGNYY, CDR2 EKD. Trimming took 2 bases from V and 0 from J; bases not matched to a gene: 4.

A note on this clone: A far more abundant clone sits one base away, making this likely a read error. The rearrangement links TRDV2 to TRDJ2, with D perhaps matching TRDD3 (6 bases). Looked up from germline, CDR1 is GEAIGNYY and CDR2 is EKD. CDR3 size: 19 residues. Trimming took off 3 bases at V and 4 bases at J, with 26 bases between the two ends. In DNA form, the CDR3 reads TGTGCCTGTGACCCCGCAGGCCGGGGGGGCCTGGGGACGACAGCACAACTCTTCTTT. Protein sequence: CACDPAGRGGLGTTAQLFF.